Presented here are 21 T cell receptor beta chains from one specimen sequenced in a study of T cell responses to AZD1222 COVID-19 vaccine (dated by TCRdb to 2020 to 2022). Library prep was done by the immunoSEQ multiplex PCR assay. TCRdb's version of the immuneACCESS table is confined to in-frame rearrangements and falls short of the full clone set. An unresolved V gene accounts for under half of the shortfall where checked; the remainder is of unknown origin. Present in this sample are 130,000 or so clones, 85% to 95% of which were seen just once. 5% to 7% of the sample is in the top ten clones. The time point label of this sample denotes: baseline before first vaccination. This material consisted of peripheral blood, taken on day 0 of AZD1222 vaccination. These receptors were obtained from an adult in good health.

The chain couples TRBV6-5 to TRBJ1-2, with 8 bases identical to TRBD1. The CDR3 spans 15 residues. V dropped 7 bases and J dropped 9; count of bases not matched to a gene: 16. CDR1 is MNHEY, CDR2 SVGAGI, per germline. The CDR3 region is CASTRGQGAFGSYTF. The CDR3 coding sequence is TGTGCCAGCACCCGAGGGCAGGGGGCTTTCGGTAGCTACACCTTC.

The rearrangement uses TRBV5-1 and TRBJ2-3; TRBD2 aligns across 11 bases. This CDR3 contains 17 residues. V gave up 2 bases and J gave up 1 base; unmatched junction bases: 6. Germline CDR1 is SGHRS and CDR2 is YFSETQ. The CDR3 sequence is CASSLKGTSGRTDTQYF. The CDR3 nucleotides read TGCGCCAGCAGCTTAAAGGGGACTAGCGGCCGCACAGATACGCAGTATTTT.

The genes are TRBV19 and TRBJ2-7; D possibly corresponds to TRBD2 (6 bases). Trimming pared 2 bases from V and 3 bases from J, leaving 8 bases between. The CDR3 runs 13 residues. Germline V gene lookup returns CDR1 LNHDA and CDR2 SQIVND (reference sequence). The CDR3 nucleotides read TGTGCCAGTAGTATACAGGGAGGCTACGAGCAGTACTTC. This gives the protein CASSIQGGYEQYF.

V usage is TRBV7-2 and J usage is TRBJ2-1; D perhaps matches TRBD1 (5 bases). This CDR3 has 17 amino acids. Germline CDR1 reads SGHTA; CDR2 reads FQGNSA. V lost 5 bases and J 7 bases, leaving 24 bases between the germline ends. CDR3 DNA: TGTGCCAGCAGCCCTCAGGTAGGGGCCCGTGTATTTAATGAGCAGTTCTTC. It is translated as CASSPQVGARVFNEQFF. Using reference TRBV7-2 and TRBJ2-1 for the parts outside the CDR3, the full variable domain is GAGVSQSPSNKVTEKGKDVELRCDPISGHTALYWYRQSLGQGLEFLIYFQGNSAPDKSGLPSDRFSAERTGGSVSTLTIQRTQQEDSAVYLCASSPQVGARVFNEQFFGPGTRLTVL.

This sequence joins TRBV30 and TRBJ2-7; no clear D gene. The germline CDR1 and CDR2 sequences are GTSNPN and SVGIG (reference sequence). The V gene lost 2 bases and the J gene lost 5 bases, with 4 bases spanning the gap. CDR3 length equals 10 residues. The CDR3 nucleotides read TGTGCCTGGAGTCTGGACGAGCAGTACTTC. It yields the protein CAWSLDEQYF.

The table lists this clone with a count of one. The chain links TRBV5-6 to TRBJ2-7, with D uncertain. The germline gives CDR1 SGHDT, CDR2 YYEEEE. Trimming shortened V by 4 bases and J by 4 bases, and 9 bases separated the two germline ends. The CDR3 spans 12 residues. The CDR3 coding sequence is TGTGCCAGCAGCGATCTCTCTTACGAGCAGTACTTC. This translates into CASSDLSYEQYF.

The V and J genes are TRBV13 and TRBJ2-1; 13 bases map to TRBD2. CDR1 PRHDT and CDR2 FYEKMQ come from the germline V gene (reference sequence). CDR3 length: 19 amino acids. Trimming cost V 6 bases and J 5 bases; bases outside gene matches: 16. Here the CDR3 DNA reads TGTGCCAGCAGTCAACAGCGAGGACTAGGGACTAGCGGGAACAATGAGCAGTTCTTC. Translated, it gives CASSQQRGLGTSGNNEQFF.

V is TRBV7-2 and J is TRBJ2-7; D perhaps matches TRBD1 (5 bases). Germline V gene sequence: CDR1 SGHTA, CDR2 FQGNSA. The CDR3 has 14 residues. The ends were cut back, 2 bases at V and 3 bases at J, with 11 bases in the middle. This chain's CDR3 is CASSLSRADYEQYF. DNA for the CDR3: TGTGCCAGCAGCTTATCCAGGGCAGACTACGAGCAGTACTTC.

The chain has TRBV5-1 and TRBJ2-5; a possible D gene is TRBD2 (5 bases). Germline CDR1 SGHRS, CDR2 YFSETQ. The CDR3 runs 14 residues. V was trimmed by 7 bases and J by 5 bases, leaving 18 bases between them. CDR3 nucleotides: TGCGCCAGCCAGCCCGGGAACGAGTTGGAGACCCAGTACTTC. Residues: CASQPGNELETQYF.

The rearrangement links TRBV12-3 or TRBV12-4 to TRBJ1-2, with 8 bases fitting TRBD1. The CDR3 consists of 13 residues. The V and J ends lost 5 bases and 7 bases, in that order; junction bases with no gene match: 6. CDR3: CASSMTGVGGYTF. CDR3 in DNA: TGTGCCAGCAGTATGACAGGGGTGGGTGGCTACACCTTC.

V usage is TRBV14 and J usage is TRBJ1-4; D is possibly TRBD1 (5 bases). V was trimmed by 4 bases and J by 8 bases, leaving 11 bases between them. The germline V gene has CDR1 SGHDN and CDR2 FVKESK. The CDR3 has 13 amino acids. CDR3 nucleotide sequence: TGTGCCAGCAGCCGGCCGGGGCGGGAAAAACTGTTTTTT. Translating gives CASSRPGREKLFF.

This chain connects TRBV5-1 to TRBJ2-5; 8 bases are shared with TRBD1. CDR3 size: 13 residues. Trimming took 7 bases from V and 0 from J; bases not matched to a gene: 2. Germline loops: CDR1 SGHRS, CDR2 YFSETQ. This CDR3 is CASGQGDQETQYF. The DNA of the CDR3 is TGCGCCAGCGGACAGGGTGACCAAGAGACCCAGTACTTC.

J is TRBJ2-3 and V is TRBV9; unclear D gene. In germline, CDR1 is SGDLS, CDR2 YYNGEE. The germline V and J ends were trimmed by 3 bases and 2 bases, with 10 bases remaining between them. CDR3 length: 14 amino acids. CDR3 DNA sequence: TGTGCCAGCAGCGCCGGACGGTACACAGATACGCAGTATTTT. Translation: CASSAGRYTDTQYF.

This clone has only one observation. V usage is TRBV19 and J usage is TRBJ2-1, with TRBD2 matching over 11 bases. CDR3 length equals 16 residues. The J segment lost 7 bases and the V segment lost 2 bases, leaving 7 bases of the junction unmatched. Looked up from germline, CDR1 is LNHDA and CDR2 is SQIVND (reference sequence). CDR3 amino acids: CASSISSGGPENEQFF. For the CDR3, the DNA is TGTGCCAGTAGTATATCTAGCGGGGGGCCGGAGAATGAGCAGTTCTTC.

This clone appeared once. This chain joins TRBV30 and TRBJ1-3; D is unresolved. This CDR3 comprises 14 residues. Germline assignment: CDR1 GTSNPN and CDR2 SVGIG (reference sequence). V shed 2 bases and J shed 0 bases, with 8 bases lying between them. In nucleotides, the CDR3 is TGTGCCTGGAGTAGAAGCTCCTCTGGAAACACCATATATTTT. Translation gives CAWSRSSSGNTIYF. Complete variable domain (other parts from reference TRBV30 and TRBJ1-3): SQTIHQWPATLVQPVGSPLSLECTVEGTSNPNLYWYRQAAGRGLQLLFYSVGIGQISSEVPQNLSASRPQDRQFILSSKKLLLSDSGFYLCAWSRSSSGNTIYFGEGSWLTVV.

This chain joins TRBV3-1 (or the pseudogene TRBV3-2) and TRBJ2-3; TRBD2 is a possible D gene (5 bases). Germline V gives CDR1 LGHDT, CDR2 YNNKEL (reference sequence). The germline V and J ends were trimmed by 1 base and 6 bases, with 11 bases remaining between them. This CDR3 has 14 residues. The CDR3 is CASSQGLLRDTQYF. The DNA for the CDR3 is TGTGCCAGCAGCCAAGGACTACTCAGGGATACGCAGTATTTT.

V is TRBV11-2 and J is TRBJ2-3; D is ambiguous. Per the germline V gene, CDR1 is SGHAT and CDR2 is FQNNGV. The ends were cut back, 2 bases at V and 6 bases at J, with 3 bases in the middle. The CDR3 loop spans 11 amino acids. CDR3: CASSLTDTQYF. DNA of the CDR3: TGTGCCAGCAGCTTAACGGATACGCAGTATTTT.

V is TRBV7-8 and J is TRBJ2-7; the D is unclear. The CDR3 length is 14 residues. The V and J ends lost 1 base and 1 base respectively, with 8 bases between them. Germline lookup yields CDR1 SGHVS and CDR2 FQNEAQ. As DNA, the CDR3 is TGTGCCAGCAGCTTAGTGTCGGTATCCTACGAGCAGTACTTC. Translating it yields CASSLVSVSYEQYF. The full variable domain, completed using reference TRBV7-8 and TRBJ2-7, is GAGVSQSPRYKVAKRGQDVALRCDPISGHVSLFWYQQALGQGPEFLTYFQNEAQLDKSGLPSDRFFAERPEGSVSTLKIQRTQQEDSAVYLCASSLVSVSYEQYFGPGTRLTVT.

This sequence joins TRBV19 and TRBJ1-2; D gene unclear. The V end lost 4 bases, the J end lost 3 bases, and 12 bases lay between the germline ends. Germline values: CDR1 LNHDA, CDR2 SQIVND (reference sequence). This CDR3 has 14 amino acids. CDR3 coding DNA: TGTGCCAGTAGTAGAGAGCCGGAGTACTATGGCTACACCTTC. It encodes CASSREPEYYGYTF.

The chain has TRBV7-8 and TRBJ2-5; 7 bases line up with TRBD1. After removal of 2 bases from V and 2 bases from J, the junction contained 2 bases not matched to a gene. Germline-derived CDR1 and CDR2 are SGHVS and FQNEAQ. The CDR3 is 14 amino acids. The CDR3 region is CASSLRGQQETQYF. Here the CDR3 DNA reads TGTGCCAGCAGCTTAAGGGGGCAGCAAGAGACCCAGTACTTC.

This clone was seen only once. This CDR3 is CASSPRGVGGNTEAFF. CDR3 DNA: TGTGCCAGCAGCCCCAGGGGTGTAGGTGGGAACACTGAAGCTTTCTTT. The genes are TRBV7-3 and TRBJ1-1; the D gene is possibly TRBD1 (6 bases). Germline V gene lookup returns CDR1 SGHTA and CDR2 FQGTGA. The CDR3 is made up of 16 amino acids. V gave up 5 bases and J gave up 1 base, with 17 bases separating them.